This TCR beta chain emerged from a study of metastatic and nonmetastatic thyroid tumors. For the study at large: A comparison of repertoires was made across blood and tumor or nodule tissue from malignant and benign thyroid patients. Points from the study as a whole: TCR beta diversity was reportedly significantly higher in malignant thyroid tumors than benign nodules, in blood and tumor.

By its share, this clone is medium-sized (0.01 to 0.1%). Its specificity is unknown. Not a single patient had been given any form of treatment at any point before undergoing thyroid surgery. Per the original data handling: The distant-metastasis classifier for papillary thyroid cancer was built from CDR3 differences across clinicopathological groups. With MiXCR, TCRdb reprocessed the PCR reads. TCRdb, not the authors, supplied the V and J calls. The sample records around 15,000 clones, approximately 19% being singletons. The sample consisted of blood. This clonotype was obtained from a female donor with papillary thyroid cancer or a benign thyroid nodule (not recorded which). Some clones in this sample may be carry-over from other donors' samples.

The CDR3 DNA follows: TGTGCCAGCAGCACCCGGAAAAATAGCGGGAGGCACAATGAGCAGTTCTTC. This gives the protein CASSTRKNSGRHNEQFF. The chain joins TRBV7-2 to TRBJ2-1; 10 bases line up with TRBD2. The length of the CDR3 is 17 residues. CDR1 and CDR2 from the germline V gene are SGHTA and FQGNSA. The V segment lost 5 bases and the J segment 5 bases; nucleotides outside the gene matches: 12. Using reference TRBV7-2 and TRBJ2-1 for the parts outside the CDR3, the full variable domain is GAGVSQSPSNKVTEKGKDVELRCDPISGHTALYWYRQSLGQGLEFLIYFQGNSAPDKSGLPSDRFSAERTGGSVSTLTIQRTQQEDSAVYLCASSTRKNSGRHNEQFFGPGTRLTVL.